These 27 T cell receptor beta chains share one sample of origin, sequenced in a study of technical replicates of blood from several donors. Produced via immunoSEQ multiplex PCR; TCRdb's table is partial and in-frame only. The sample holds approximately 80,000 clones, roughly 90% seen once. Sample: T cells isolated from PBMCs. Receptor source: a human donor in good health.

For the CDR3, the DNA is TGTGCCATCAGTGCAACCGGGTCCTACGAGCAGTACTTC. Translating gives CAISATGSYEQYF. The rearrangement joins TRBV10-3 to TRBJ2-7; no clear D. This CDR3 spans 13 amino acids. V lost 4 bases to trimming and J lost 1 base, with 8 bases between them. The V gene's germline CDR1 is ENHRY and CDR2 SYGVKD.

This chain links TRBV19 with TRBJ1-5, with TRBD1 matching 11 bases. The CDR3 extends over 15 amino acids. The germline gives CDR1 LNHDA, CDR2 SQIVND (reference sequence). The V segment lost 9 bases and the J segment 7 bases; nucleotides outside the gene matches: 11. The CDR3 sequence: CARIPRDRGNQPQHF. The CDR3 DNA reads as TGTGCCAGGATTCCACGGGACAGGGGGAACCAGCCCCAGCATTTT.

The chain couples TRBV7-9 to TRBJ1-6, with TRBD1 matching over 7 bases. The germline V gene encodes CDR1 SEHNR and CDR2 FQNEAQ (reference sequence). CDR3 length: 15 amino acids. J gave up 5 bases and V 0 bases, and 1 base lay outside the gene matches. In DNA, the CDR3 is TGTGCCAGCAGCTTAGCAACAGGGGATAATTCACCCCTCCACTTT. Amino acids: CASSLATGDNSPLHF.

This sequence joins TRBV18 and TRBJ1-5, with 9 bases lining up with TRBD1. Germline CDR1 is KGHSH and CDR2 is LQKENI. The CDR3 consists of 14 residues. V lost 3 bases to trimming and J lost 6 bases; unmatched junction nucleotides: 3. The CDR3 reads CASSPGQGSQPQHF. In DNA form, the CDR3 reads TGTGCCAGCTCACCGGGACAGGGTTCTCAGCCCCAGCATTTT.

V and J are TRBV9 and TRBJ1-1, with D maybe TRBD1 (6 bases). Germline V gene lookup returns CDR1 SGDLS and CDR2 YYNGEE. V was clipped by 3 bases and J by 6 bases, with 15 bases between them. The CDR3 runs 14 residues. The CDR3 loop reads CASSGDNSSPEAFF. The DNA for the CDR3 is TGTGCCAGCAGCGGGGACAATTCTAGCCCTGAAGCTTTCTTT.

The rearrangement uses TRBV23-1 and TRBJ2-5; a weak D match, TRBD1 (6 bases). TRBV23-1 is known as an ORF, though its function is uncertain. The CDR3 contains 15 residues. V was cut by 2 bases and J by 3 bases, with 13 bases left in between. As DNA, the CDR3 is TGCGCCAGCAGTCAAATCTGGACAGAAAAAGAGACCCAGTACTTC. It yields the protein CASSQIWTEKETQYF.

The chain carries TRBV6-5 and TRBJ1-1; the D gene is possibly TRBD1 (5 bases). V was trimmed by 4 bases and J by 0 bases, leaving 9 bases between them. The CDR3 is 14 amino acids. The germline gives CDR1 MNHEY, CDR2 SVGAGI. The CDR3 bases are TGTGCCAGCAGTTTTGGACACCTGAACACTGAAGCTTTCTTT. It specifies CASSFGHLNTEAFF.

J is TRBJ2-7 and V is TRBV10-3, with TRBD1 as a possible D gene (6 bases). V was shortened by 7 bases and J by 1 base, with 11 bases between the two germline ends. CDR1 ENHRY and CDR2 SYGVKD come from the germline V gene. The CDR3 runs to 13 residues. The CDR3 protein is CAITEGGSYEQYF. The CDR3 DNA is TGTGCCATCACTGAAGGGGGTTCCTACGAGCAGTACTTC.

This chain uses TRBV7-9 with TRBJ2-2; D gene unclear. The V gene's germline CDR1 is SEHNR and CDR2 FQNEAQ (reference sequence). CDR3 length equals 12 residues. V lost 1 base and J lost 7, with 4 bases in between. The chain's CDR3 is CASSLEYGELFF. The CDR3 DNA follows: TGTGCCAGCAGCTTAGAATACGGGGAGCTGTTTTTT.

The V call is TRBV5-1, the J call TRBJ2-5, with TRBD1 matching over 8 bases. The CDR3 has 16 amino acids. V lost 4 bases and J lost 9; bases outside the gene matches: 17. Germline V gene lookup returns CDR1 SGHRS and CDR2 YFSETQ. Here the CDR3 reads CASSRGQGITLEAQYF. The DNA of the CDR3 is TGCGCCAGCAGCCGTGGACAGGGAATTACCCTCGAGGCCCAGTACTTC.

The DNA for the CDR3 is TGTGCCAGCACCTCGACAGGGACCAACTATGGCTACACCTTC. Translation gives CASTSTGTNYGYTF. The J gene is TRBJ1-2, the V gene TRBV6-5; the match to TRBD1 covers 7 bases. Germline V lookup: CDR1 MNHEY, CDR2 SVGAGI. CDR3 length: 14 amino acids. The V and J ends lost 7 bases and 2 bases, in that order; junction bases with no gene match: 7.

This clone was observed once. The rearrangement uses TRBV29-1 and TRBJ2-7, with TRBD2 matching 10 bases. Germline CDR1 is SQVTM and CDR2 is ANQGSEA. V lost 4 bases, J lost 3 bases, and 3 bases stayed unmatched. The CDR3 has 13 amino acids. CDR3 DNA: TGCAGCGTTGCTAGCGGGAGAGACTACGAGCAGTACTTC. Translated, it gives CSVASGRDYEQYF.

The CDR3 loop reads CASSMIHRGNEQFF. For the CDR3, the DNA is TGTGCCAGTAGTATGATCCACAGGGGCAATGAGCAGTTCTTC. The rearrangement joins TRBV19 to TRBJ2-1; 7 positions agree with TRBD1. CDR1 is LNHDA, CDR2 SQIVND, per germline (reference sequence). The CDR3 has 14 residues. J gave up 6 bases and V 3 bases, and 5 bases lay outside the gene matches. The whole variable domain, remainder taken from reference TRBV19 and TRBJ2-1, is DGGITQSPKYLFRKEGQNVTLSCEQNLNHDAMYWYRQDPGQGLRLIYYSQIVNDFQKGDIAEGYSVSREKKESFPLTVTSAQKNPTAFYLCASSMIHRGNEQFFGPGTRLTVL.

V is TRBV5-6 and J is TRBJ2-1; possibly TRBD1 for D (6 bases). Germline V gene data show CDR1 as SGHDT and CDR2 as YYEEEE. This CDR3 spans 14 amino acids. V was shortened by 4 bases and J by 8 bases, with 16 bases between the two germline ends. In DNA, the CDR3 is TGTGCCAGCAGCCCAACGTCACAGGGCTATGAGCAGTTCTTC. Encoded protein: CASSPTSQGYEQFF.

The chain uses TRBV7-9 and TRBJ1-1, with no clear D. Germline V lookup: CDR1 SEHNR, CDR2 FQNEAQ (reference sequence). This CDR3 region has 14 residues. Between the trimmed V and J ends, which lost 1 base and 2 bases, there was a span of 8 bases. Here the CDR3 reads CASSLGTSNTEAFF. CDR3 nucleotide sequence: TGTGCCAGCAGCTTAGGCACTTCTAACACTGAAGCTTTCTTT.

V gene TRBV5-1 combines with J gene TRBJ1-2; a possible D gene is TRBD1 (6 bases). Trimming pared 0 bases from V and 4 bases from J, leaving 10 bases between. Germline-derived CDR1 and CDR2 are SGHRS and YFSETQ. The CDR3 extends over 14 amino acids. This CDR3 is CASSLEGDSYGYTF. Written as DNA, the CDR3 is TGCGCCAGCAGCTTGGAGGGGGATTCCTATGGCTACACCTTC.

The chain joins TRBV2 to TRBJ1-4, with D uncertain. The ends were cut back, 2 bases at V and 3 bases at J, with 13 bases in the middle. The CDR3 extends over 16 amino acids. The germline V gene has CDR1 SNHLY and CDR2 FYNNEI. CDR3 loop: CASSERTGYSNEKLFF. In DNA, the CDR3 is TGTGCCAGCAGTGAAAGGACGGGGTACTCTAATGAAAAACTGTTTTTT. Filled out from reference TRBV2 and TRBJ1-4, the complete variable domain reads EPEVTQTPSHQVTQMGQEVILRCVPISNHLYFYWYRQILGQKVEFLVSFYNNEISEKSEIFDDQFSVERPDGSNFTLKIRSTKLEDSAMYFCASSERTGYSNEKLFFGSGTQLSVL.

The chain recombines TRBV25-1 with TRBJ1-1; D is uncertain. Trimming shortened V by 3 bases and J by 1 base, and 15 bases separated the two germline ends. This CDR3 is 16 amino acids long. Germline V gene lookup returns CDR1 MGHDK and CDR2 SYGVNS. The CDR3 DNA follows: TGTGCCAGCAGTGAGGAGGACCCGATGGAGAACACTGAAGCTTTCTTT. Protein product: CASSEEDPMENTEAFF.

This sequence joins TRBV15 and TRBJ2-1, with 7 bases identical to TRBD1. With 3 bases clipped from V and 1 base from J, the junction kept 6 bases outside the gene matches. The CDR3 consists of 16 residues. The germline CDR1 and CDR2 sequences are LNHNV and YYDKDF (reference sequence). The CDR3, as DNA: TGTGCCACCAGCAGCGTCCAGGGGGTATCCTACAATGAGCAGTTCTTC. It encodes CATSSVQGVSYNEQFF.

The chain links TRBV9 to TRBJ1-1; D is possibly TRBD1 (6 bases). The V and J ends lost 0 bases and 4 bases respectively, with 10 bases between them. Germline V gives CDR1 SGDLS, CDR2 YYNGEE. The length of the CDR3 is 14 residues. The CDR3 coding sequence is TGTGCCAGCAGCGTAGACAGGGTCTCCACTGAAGCTTTCTTT. This gives the protein CASSVDRVSTEAFF.

The chain uses TRBV5-6 and TRBJ2-7, with no clear D. The germline CDR1 and CDR2 sequences are SGHDT and YYEEEE. CDR3 size: 13 residues. V was cut by 1 base and J by 4 bases, with 9 bases left in between. DNA of the CDR3: TGTGCCAGCAGCTTGCAAGCCCTGTACGAGCAGTACTTC. Protein sequence: CASSLQALYEQYF.

In this sample, this clone turned up once. The J gene is TRBJ2-1, the V gene TRBV25-1, with a weak D call TRBD1 (5 bases). V was cut by 2 bases and J by 8 bases, with 13 bases left in between. The CDR3 has 14 residues. Per the germline V gene, CDR1 is MGHDK and CDR2 is SYGVNS. The CDR3 sequence: CASSEQGVKDEQFF. The CDR3 DNA is TGTGCCAGCAGTGAACAGGGTGTTAAGGATGAGCAGTTCTTC.

The sample holds a few counts of this clone. V is TRBV6-1 and J is TRBJ2-2; D is uncertain. The ends were cut back, 2 bases at V and 8 bases at J, with 6 bases in the middle. This CDR3 spans 12 amino acids. Germline assignment: CDR1 MNHNS and CDR2 SASEGT. DNA of the CDR3: TGTGCCAGCAGTGAAAGTCGGGGGGAGCTGTTTTTT. This encodes CASSESRGELFF.

The chain recombines TRBV18 with TRBJ2-7; D unresolved. The CDR3 extends over 13 amino acids. V lost 2 bases to trimming and J lost 3 bases, with 8 bases between them. Germline V gene lookup returns CDR1 KGHSH and CDR2 LQKENI. The CDR3 DNA is TGTGCCAGCTCACCAATCGGTGGCTACGAGCAGTACTTC. It specifies CASSPIGGYEQYF.

The gene calls are TRBV30 and TRBJ1-5; D possibly corresponds to TRBD1 (6 bases). This CDR3 is built from 13 residues. Per germline, CDR1 GTSNPN and CDR2 SVGIG (reference sequence). V lost 3 bases, J lost 3 bases, and 9 bases lay in between. CDR3 amino acids: CAWRGDNNQPQHF. The CDR3 DNA follows: TGTGCCTGGAGGGGGGACAACAATCAGCCCCAGCATTTT.

J is TRBJ2-1 and V is TRBV7-9, with D unclear. This CDR3 contains 15 residues. Germline V lookup: CDR1 SEHNR, CDR2 FQNEAQ (reference sequence). Trimming pared 0 bases from V and 6 bases from J, leaving 12 bases between. Written as DNA, the CDR3 is TGTGCCAGCAGCTTAGCGGCCCTCCTTTCCAATGAGCAGTTCTTC. As protein: CASSLAALLSNEQFF.

The CDR3, as DNA: TGTGCCATCAGTGAGCCGCGACAGCCCTATGGCTACACCTTC. Its translation is CAISEPRQPYGYTF. This chain joins TRBV10-3 and TRBJ1-2; possible D gene TRBD1, 5 bases. Germline V gene sequence: CDR1 ENHRY, CDR2 SYGVKD. Trimming removed 2 bases from V and 4 bases from J, with 11 bases in between. The CDR3 sequence is 14 residues long.